The 7 T cell receptor beta chains below were found in one sample sequenced in a study of CD8 T cells in Susac syndrome (dated by TCRdb to about 2019). Library preparation employed the immunoSEQ multiplex PCR assay. RNA was extracted using the RNeasy kit, and about 0.5 to 1 ug of the RNA was reverse transcribed with random hexamers. TCRdb ran its own pipeline on the public reads, namely fastp trimming at Q25 and MiXCR clone calling, and kept in-frame beta chains. All rows with the same CDR3 protein become a single entry with the most common DNA and genes. A total of 73,000 or so distinct CDR3 sequences appear in this sample, about 94% of them only once. 0.3% to 0.4% of the sample belongs to the ten largest clones. The sample consisted of CD8+ T cells from PBMCs. These receptor sequences come from a human donor with multiple sclerosis.

V and J are TRBV6-6 and TRBJ2-4; D is ambiguous. The V and J ends lost 0 bases and 6 bases respectively, with 3 bases between them. The CDR3 is 12 residues long. Germline V gene lookup returns CDR1 MNHNY and CDR2 SVGAGI (reference sequence). In DNA, the CDR3 is TGTGCCAGCAGTTACTCGGGAAACATTCAGTACTTC. It translates to CASSYSGNIQYF.

This chain links TRBV7-2 with TRBJ2-7; 8 bases agree with TRBD1. CDR1 is SGHTA, CDR2 FQGNSA, per germline. Trimming cost V 5 bases and J 5 bases; bases outside gene matches: 5. The CDR3 is made up of 13 amino acids. CDR3 loop: CASSPGGADEQYF. CDR3 in DNA: TGTGCCAGCAGCCCAGGGGGCGCCGACGAGCAGTACTTC. The whole variable domain, remainder taken from reference TRBV7-2 and TRBJ2-7, is GAGVSQSPSNKVTEKGKDVELRCDPISGHTALYWYRQSLGQGLEFLIYFQGNSAPDKSGLPSDRFSAERTGGSVSTLTIQRTQQEDSAVYLCASSPGGADEQYFGPGTRLTVT.

Here the CDR3 DNA reads TGTGCCAGCAGCCAAGACGACTCGGGATACTACGAGCAGTACTTC. Translating it yields CASSQDDSGYYEQYF. This chain connects TRBV14 to TRBJ2-7; a weak D match, TRBD2 (5 bases). The germline CDR1 and CDR2 sequences are SGHDN and FVKESK. The length of the CDR3 is 15 residues. Trimming removed 0 bases at V and 3 bases at J, with 12 bases between. The full variable domain, completed using reference TRBV14 and TRBJ2-7, is EAGVTQFPSHSVIEKGQTVTLRCDPISGHDNLYWYRRVMGKEIKFLLHFVKESKQDESGMPNNRFLAERTGGTYSTLKVQPAELEDSGVYFCASSQDDSGYYEQYFGPGTRLTVT.

This rearrangement joins TRBV27 to TRBJ2-2; D remains ambiguous. The CDR3 runs 13 residues. Germline values: CDR1 MNHEY, CDR2 SMNVEV (reference sequence). V was cut by 4 bases and J by 11 bases, with 14 bases left in between. The CDR3 nucleotides are TGTGCCAGCAGTTCACTGGCTGGCGTTGAGCTGTTTTTT. This translates into CASSSLAGVELFF.

The V and J genes are TRBV7-3 and TRBJ2-3; D gene uncertain. This CDR3 region has 15 residues. The V end lost 2 bases, the J end lost 1 base, and 10 bases lay between the germline ends. CDR1 is SGHTA, CDR2 FQGTGA, per germline. The CDR3: CASSLLFGGTDTQYF. The CDR3 DNA follows: TGTGCCAGCAGCTTACTTTTTGGGGGCACAGATACGCAGTATTTT.

This clonotype was observed once. This rearrangement joins TRBV10-2 to TRBJ1-1; a possible D gene is TRBD1 (6 bases). The CDR3 contains 14 residues. Germline-derived CDR1 and CDR2 are WSHSY and SAAADI. V lost 3 bases to trimming and J lost 6 bases, with 14 bases between them. The CDR3, as DNA: TGCGCCAGCAGTGACCCCGGGGGCTTGGCTGAAGCTTTCTTT. It is translated as CASSDPGGLAEAFF.

The chain employs TRBV5-1 and TRBJ2-7, with TRBD2 identical over 7 bases. CDR1 SGHRS and CDR2 YFSETQ come from the germline V gene. The CDR3 runs to 16 residues. Trimming cost V 5 bases and J 5 bases; bases outside gene matches: 16. Here the CDR3 reads CASSWTPRGGSNEQYF. The CDR3 DNA sequence: TGCGCCAGCAGTTGGACCCCTCGGGGCGGGAGTAACGAGCAGTACTTC.